Each of the 30 T cell receptor beta chains below was sequenced from the same sample in a study of shared clonotypes between healthy human individuals. Assay used: immunoSEQ multiplex PCR; TCRdb lists only in-frame clones, some missing. The repertoire holds millions of clones, with over 85% as singletons. Naive CD8 cells lacked CD45RO, underwent positive selection for CCR7 and left out terminally differentiated effector memory CD45RA+ cells. The sequencing input was naive CD8+ T cells sorted from blood. Receptors were obtained from a man between 18 and 35 years old in good health.

This chain connects TRBV6-5 to TRBJ1-1; D ambiguous. CDR1 is MNHEY and CDR2 is SVGAGI in the germline V gene. This CDR3 has 13 amino acids. The ends were cut back, 0 bases at V and 7 bases at J, with 9 bases in the middle. DNA for the CDR3: TGTGCCAGCAGTTACTCGGTGCAGGTTGAAGCTTTCTTT. It codes for CASSYSVQVEAFF.

This chain uses TRBV6-5 with TRBJ1-2; possible D gene TRBD1, 5 bases. The CDR3 is made up of 14 amino acids. The V end lost 0 bases, the J end lost 5 bases, and 10 bases lay between the germline ends. Germline V lookup: CDR1 MNHEY, CDR2 SVGAGI. As DNA, the CDR3 is TGTGCCAGCAGTTACTCGGAGACAGCTTATGGCTACACCTTC. Encoded protein: CASSYSETAYGYTF.

The rearrangement joins TRBV6-1 to TRBJ2-3, with D maybe TRBD2 (6 bases). With 6 bases removed from V and 0 bases from J, the gap between germline ends came to 13 bases. The CDR3 is made up of 15 amino acids. Germline assignment: CDR1 MNHNS and CDR2 SASEGT. CDR3 residues: CASRVAVSSTDTQYF. Here the CDR3 DNA reads TGTGCCAGCAGGGTAGCGGTTTCTAGCACAGATACGCAGTATTTT.

The chain employs TRBV19 and TRBJ2-2, with TRBD1 matching 9 bases. The CDR3 length is 14 residues. The V and J ends lost 7 bases and 6 bases, in that order; junction bases with no gene match: 6. CDR1 and CDR2 from the germline V gene are LNHDA and SQIVND (reference sequence). The CDR3 reads CASKWTGEAGELFF. The CDR3 region has the DNA TGTGCCAGTAAATGGACAGGGGAAGCCGGGGAGCTGTTTTTT.

CDR3 bases: TGCGCCAGCAGCGGGGGAATGGGTGGGGCGGATACGCAGTATTTT. Protein product: CASSGGMGGADTQYF. The gene calls are TRBV5-1 and TRBJ2-3; D possibly matches TRBD1 or TRBD2 (5 bases each). The CDR3 totals 15 residues. The V end was cut by 4 bases, the J end by 6 bases, with 18 bases between. Germline CDR1 is SGHRS and CDR2 is YFSETQ.

The chain joins TRBV5-6 to TRBJ2-2; TRBD2 agrees at 8 bases. The CDR3 loop spans 14 amino acids. V shed 1 base and J 5 bases; nucleotides not matched to a gene: 1. Per germline, CDR1 SGHDT and CDR2 YYEEEE. The CDR3 sequence is CASSLSSGTGELFF. Here the CDR3 DNA reads TGTGCCAGCAGCTTGTCTAGCGGGACCGGGGAGCTGTTTTTT.

The chain joins TRBV5-1 to TRBJ2-7; no clear D. V shed 4 bases and J shed 3 bases, with 17 bases lying between them. The CDR3 is 15 residues long. CDR1 and CDR2 from the germline V gene are SGHRS and YFSETQ. The DNA for the CDR3 is TGCGCCAGCAGCCCGTCACACGGCTTCGGCTACGAGCAGTACTTC. This encodes CASSPSHGFGYEQYF.

This clone was counted once. The gene calls are TRBV11-2 and TRBJ2-7, with 9 nucleotides matching TRBD2. The germline gives CDR1 SGHAT, CDR2 FQNNGV. Unmatched junction bases numbered 17, after V lost 5 bases and J lost 0 bases. The CDR3 length is 19 residues. In DNA form, the CDR3 reads TGTGCCAGCAGCAAGACCCAATTTATAGTTAGCGGGAGCTCCTACGAGCAGTACTTC. It is translated as CASSKTQFIVSGSSYEQYF.

The chain combines TRBV7-9 with TRBJ1-2; no firm D call. This CDR3 comprises 14 residues. Trimming shortened V by 2 bases and J by 3 bases, and 10 bases separated the two germline ends. Germline CDR1 and CDR2: SEHNR and FQNEAQ (reference sequence). CDR3 amino acids: CASSLLASDYGYTF. The CDR3 DNA is TGTGCCAGCAGCTTATTGGCCAGCGACTATGGCTACACCTTC.

The genes are TRBV9 and TRBJ2-1; 10 positions match TRBD2. The CDR3 length is 16 residues. V was clipped by 3 bases and J by 2 bases; unmatched bases: 5. The germline gives CDR1 SGDLS, CDR2 YYNGEE. The CDR3 DNA follows: TGTGCCAGCAGCGGCTTGAGCGGGGGGGCCTACAATGAGCAGTTCTTC. This translates into CASSGLSGGAYNEQFF.

The chain couples TRBV5-4 to TRBJ1-4, with D perhaps matching TRBD1 (5 bases). The CDR3 is 15 residues long. Per germline, CDR1 SGHNT and CDR2 YYREEE (reference sequence). The germline V and J ends were trimmed by 4 bases and 5 bases, with 15 bases remaining between them. CDR3 in amino acids: CASSTAGNPNEKLFF. CDR3 DNA: TGTGCCAGCAGCACCGCAGGGAATCCGAATGAAAAACTGTTTTTT.

A word on this clone: The sample carries other DNA sequences with the same CDR3. The chain recombines TRBV7-9 with TRBJ1-2, with 7 nucleotides matching TRBD1. The CDR3 sequence is 13 residues long. V shed 6 bases and J 2 bases; nucleotides not matched to a gene: 3. Per the germline V gene, CDR1 is SEHNR and CDR2 is FQNEAQ (reference sequence). The CDR3 loop reads CASSPTGNYGYTF. The CDR3 DNA reads TGTGCCAGCAGTCCGACAGGGAACTATGGCTACACCTTC.

The chain combines TRBV2 with TRBJ1-3; TRBD1 is a possible D gene (5 bases). Germline-derived CDR1 and CDR2 are SNHLY and FYNNEI. The V gene lost 3 bases and the J gene lost 0 bases, with 15 bases spanning the gap. There are 17 residues in the CDR3. CDR3 sequence reads: CASSDSDSLSSGNTIYF. In DNA, the CDR3 is TGTGCCAGCAGTGACTCTGACAGTCTTAGCTCTGGAAACACCATATATTTT.

The CDR3 DNA sequence: TGTGCCAGTCGCGATCCGGACAGGGATAACTATGGCTACACCTTC. Translated, it gives CASRDPDRDNYGYTF. The rearrangement uses TRBV19 and TRBJ1-2; 8 bases agree with TRBD1. This CDR3 contains 15 residues. From germline, CDR1 is LNHDA and CDR2 SQIVND (reference sequence). V was pared by 8 bases and J by 1 base, with 9 bases of the junction left unmatched.

This sequence joins TRBV2 and TRBJ1-1; D not certain. Germline lookup yields CDR1 SNHLY and CDR2 FYNNEI. V was cut by 5 bases and J by 0 bases, with 13 bases left in between. The CDR3 contains 15 residues. The CDR3 DNA follows: TGTGCCAGCAGTACGTCAGGCAGCATGAACACTGAAGCTTTCTTT. Protein product: CASSTSGSMNTEAFF.

The chain has TRBV6-6 and TRBJ2-7; no definite D call. Trimming removed 4 bases at V and 7 bases at J, with 17 bases between. The CDR3 contains 14 residues. Germline assignment: CDR1 MNHNY and CDR2 SVGAGI (reference sequence). The CDR3 DNA follows: TGTGCCAGCAGTTCCATGACTGGGTCGCGGGAGCAGTACTTC. It yields the protein CASSSMTGSREQYF.

The rearrangement joins TRBV4-1 to TRBJ2-1; 12 bases line up with TRBD2. The CDR3 is 17 residues long. The ends lost 4 bases at V and 5 bases at J; junction bases unmatched: 9. The germline V gene has CDR1 MGHRA and CDR2 YSYEKL. The CDR3 loop is CASSPRGTSGLNNEQFF. The CDR3 DNA sequence: TGCGCCAGCAGCCCCAGGGGGACTAGCGGGCTAAACAATGAGCAGTTCTTC.

V usage is TRBV29-1 and J usage is TRBJ2-1; the match to TRBD2 covers 8 bases. Germline CDR1 and CDR2: SQVTM and ANQGSEA. V was pared by 5 bases and J by 2 bases, with 5 bases of the junction left unmatched. The CDR3 is 14 amino acids. CDR3 sequence reads: CSVQRENTYNEQFF. In DNA form, the CDR3 reads TGCAGCGTTCAGCGGGAGAACACCTACAATGAGCAGTTCTTC.

This chain links TRBV5-4 with TRBJ2-3, with 8 bases aligning to TRBD2. V shed 2 bases and J 2 bases; nucleotides not matched to a gene: 7. The CDR3 is 16 amino acids. Per germline, CDR1 SGHNT and CDR2 YYREEE (reference sequence). The CDR3, as DNA: TGTGCCAGCAGCTTACTAGCGGAGATCCTCACAGATACGCAGTATTTT. This sequence encodes CASSLLAEILTDTQYF.

The gene calls are TRBV7-9 and TRBJ2-5, with 9 bases lining up with TRBD1. CDR1 and CDR2 from the germline V gene are SEHNR and FQNEAQ (reference sequence). This CDR3 has 14 residues. J was trimmed by 4 bases and V by 5 bases; bases with no gene match: 5. The CDR3 DNA follows: TGTGCCAGCAGCCCCTGGACAGGGGCAGAGACCCAGTACTTC. Its protein is CASSPWTGAETQYF. Full variable domain (rest looked up from reference TRBV7-9 and TRBJ2-5): DTGVSQNPRHKITKRGQNVTFRCDPISEHNRLYWYRQTLGQGPEFLTYFQNEAQLEKSRLLSDRFSAERPKGSFSTLEIQRTEQGDSAMYLCASSPWTGAETQYFGPGTRLLVL.

To note about this clone: A much larger clone lies one base from this, so it may be a read error. Different DNA sequences within this sample yield the same CDR3. The chain carries TRBV9 and TRBJ1-1; D is ambiguous. The CDR3 has 14 residues. V was pared by 0 bases and J by 3 bases, with 9 bases between. The germline V gene encodes CDR1 SGDLS and CDR2 YYNGEE. CDR3 nucleotides: TGTGCCAGCAGCGTAGAAGTGGTGGACACTGAAGCTTTCTTT. It encodes CASSVEVVDTEAFF.

In regard to this clone: The junction shows a germline mismatch at one end, possibly a read error. V gene TRBV5-6 combines with J gene TRBJ2-1; maybe TRBD1 (6 bases). Per the germline V gene, CDR1 is SGHDT and CDR2 is YYEEEE. The CDR3 consists of 11 residues. The CDR3 reads CASSFGTNNVF. The CDR3 DNA follows: TGTGCCAGCAGCTTTGGGACAAACAACGTCTTC.

The CDR3 here is CASSYPGPNTGELFF. The CDR3, as DNA: TGTGCCAGCAGTTACCCCGGGCCTAACACCGGGGAGCTGTTTTTT. This sequence joins TRBV6-5 and TRBJ2-2; D unclear. Germline V gene data show CDR1 as MNHEY and CDR2 as SVGAGI. The CDR3 totals 15 residues. V was trimmed by 2 bases and J by 2 bases, leaving 9 bases between them.

The V call is TRBV10-1, the J call TRBJ2-7; D is undetermined. V was pared by 4 bases and J by 4 bases, with 35 bases between. The CDR3 extends over 21 amino acids. Germline loops: CDR1 WNHNN, CDR2 SYGVQD (reference sequence). The CDR3: CASSVSGKGGRPVGRFYEQYF. The CDR3 DNA follows: TGCGCCAGCAGTGTCAGTGGTAAGGGCGGCAGGCCAGTAGGCCGGTTTTACGAGCAGTACTTC.

In its sample, this clone was seen once. The V gene is TRBV6-1, the J gene TRBJ1-1; 8 bases agree with TRBD1. V lost 6 bases, J lost 4 bases, and 4 bases stayed unmatched. The germline CDR1 and CDR2 sequences are MNHNS and SASEGT. This CDR3 spans 13 amino acids. DNA of the CDR3: TGTGCCAGCAGGGACGGACAGGGCACTGAAGCTTTCTTT. Translation gives CASRDGQGTEAFF.

The CDR3 loop reads CASSLESGMAEAFF. The CDR3 DNA is TGTGCCAGCAGCTTAGAGAGTGGGATGGCTGAAGCTTTCTTT. V is TRBV7-8 and J is TRBJ1-1, with unresolved D. The V and J ends lost 1 base and 6 bases respectively, with 12 bases between them. Germline lookup yields CDR1 SGHVS and CDR2 FQNEAQ. This CDR3 contains 14 residues.

This clone showed up just a few times. This chain connects TRBV7-2 to TRBJ1-3; the D gene is possibly TRBD1 (5 bases). There are 15 residues in the CDR3. Germline CDR1 is SGHTA and CDR2 is FQGNSA. Trimming shortened V by 7 bases and J by 0 bases, and 13 bases separated the two germline ends. Here the CDR3 reads CASKTTGSSGNTIYF. The CDR3 DNA is TGTGCCAGCAAGACCACAGGCAGCTCTGGAAACACCATATATTTT.

The V call is TRBV7-9, the J call TRBJ1-2, with 8 bases that match TRBD1. Germline CDR1 SEHNR, CDR2 FQNEAQ (reference sequence). The V gene end was trimmed by 4 bases and the J gene end by 3 bases; junction bases not matched to a gene: 10. The CDR3 totals 16 residues. Here the CDR3 DNA reads TGTGCCAGCAGCTCGGGAGGGCAGGGGGCGGACTATGGCTACACCTTC. It encodes CASSSGGQGADYGYTF.

The chain employs TRBV6-5 and TRBJ1-1, with a weak D call TRBD1 (6 bases). V gave up 3 bases and J gave up 0 bases, with 14 bases separating them. CDR1 and CDR2 (germline): MNHEY, SVGAGI. The CDR3 has 16 residues. This chain's CDR3 is CASSYHSHRVNTEAFF. The DNA of the CDR3 is TGTGCCAGCAGTTATCATTCGCACAGGGTGAACACTGAAGCTTTCTTT.

The V and J genes are TRBV9 and TRBJ1-3; D is perhaps TRBD1 (6 bases). Trimming removed 0 bases from V and 3 bases from J, with 16 bases in between. The germline V gene encodes CDR1 SGDLS and CDR2 YYNGEE. The CDR3 sequence is 17 residues long. Here the CDR3 reads CASSVGGPGARGNTIYF. The CDR3 nucleotides read TGTGCCAGCAGCGTAGGTGGCCCGGGGGCGCGTGGAAACACCATATATTTT. Full variable domain (remainder filled in from reference TRBV9 and TRBJ1-3): DSGVTQTPKHLITATGQRVTLRCSPRSGDLSVYWYQQSLDQGLQFLIQYYNGEERAKGNILERFSAQQFPDLHSELNLSSLELGDSALYFCASSVGGPGARGNTIYFGEGSWLTVV.